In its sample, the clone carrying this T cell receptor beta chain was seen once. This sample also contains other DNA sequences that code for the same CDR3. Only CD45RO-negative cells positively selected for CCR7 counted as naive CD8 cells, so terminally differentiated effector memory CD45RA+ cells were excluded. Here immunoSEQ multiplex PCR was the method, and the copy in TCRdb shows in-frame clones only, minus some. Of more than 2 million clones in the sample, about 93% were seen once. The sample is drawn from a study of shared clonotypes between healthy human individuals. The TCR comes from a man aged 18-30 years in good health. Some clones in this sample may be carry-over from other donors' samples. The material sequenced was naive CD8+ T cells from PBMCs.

This CDR3 is CASSVNEQFF. The CDR3 DNA reads as TGTGCCAGCAGCGTCAATGAGCAGTTCTTC. The rearrangement uses TRBV7-9 and TRBJ2-1; D remains ambiguous. CDR3 length: 10 amino acids. Germline-derived CDR1 and CDR2 are SEHNR and FQNEAQ (reference sequence). The germline V and J ends were trimmed by 5 bases and 6 bases, with 2 bases remaining between them.